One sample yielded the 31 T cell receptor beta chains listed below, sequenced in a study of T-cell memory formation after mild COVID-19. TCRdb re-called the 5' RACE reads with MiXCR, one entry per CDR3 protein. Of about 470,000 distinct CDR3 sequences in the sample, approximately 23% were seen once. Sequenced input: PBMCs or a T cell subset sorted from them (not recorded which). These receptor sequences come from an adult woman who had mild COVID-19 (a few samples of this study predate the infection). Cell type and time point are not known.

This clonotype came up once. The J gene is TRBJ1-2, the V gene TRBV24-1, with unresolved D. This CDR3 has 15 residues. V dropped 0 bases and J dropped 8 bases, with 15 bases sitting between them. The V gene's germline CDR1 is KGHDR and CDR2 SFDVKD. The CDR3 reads CATSDLESSRGGYTF. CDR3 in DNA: TGTGCCACCAGTGATTTGGAGTCAAGCCGCGGGGGCTACACCTTC.

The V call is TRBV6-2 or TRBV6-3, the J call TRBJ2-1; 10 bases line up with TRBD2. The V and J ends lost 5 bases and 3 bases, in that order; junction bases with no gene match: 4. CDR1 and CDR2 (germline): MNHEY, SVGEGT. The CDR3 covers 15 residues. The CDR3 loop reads CASSIAGGDYNEQFF. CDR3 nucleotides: TGTGCCAGCAGTATAGCGGGGGGCGACTACAATGAGCAGTTCTTC.

In DNA, the CDR3 is TGTGCCAGCAGCTCCATTGTGGGAGGCCTCCCAGTGAATGAGCAGTTCTTC. Protein: CASSSIVGGLPVNEQFF. The V gene is TRBV7-9, the J gene TRBJ2-1, with TRBD2 as a possible D gene (6 bases). The CDR3 is 17 amino acids. The germline CDR1 and CDR2 sequences are SEHNR and FQNEAQ (reference sequence). Trimming pared 4 bases from V and 7 bases from J, leaving 23 bases between.

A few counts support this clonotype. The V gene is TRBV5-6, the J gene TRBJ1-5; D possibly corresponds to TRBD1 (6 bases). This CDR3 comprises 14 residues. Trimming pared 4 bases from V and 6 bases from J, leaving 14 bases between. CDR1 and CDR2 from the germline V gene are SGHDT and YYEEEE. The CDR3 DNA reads TGTGCCAGCAGCCGACCAGGGGTGGGTCAGCCCCAGCATTTT. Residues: CASSRPGVGQPQHF.

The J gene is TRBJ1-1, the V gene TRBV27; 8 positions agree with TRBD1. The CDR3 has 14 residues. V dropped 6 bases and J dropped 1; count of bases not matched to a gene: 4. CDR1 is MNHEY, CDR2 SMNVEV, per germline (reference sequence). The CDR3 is CASRNGQGNTEAFF. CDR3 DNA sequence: TGTGCCAGCAGAAATGGACAGGGGAACACTGAAGCTTTCTTT.

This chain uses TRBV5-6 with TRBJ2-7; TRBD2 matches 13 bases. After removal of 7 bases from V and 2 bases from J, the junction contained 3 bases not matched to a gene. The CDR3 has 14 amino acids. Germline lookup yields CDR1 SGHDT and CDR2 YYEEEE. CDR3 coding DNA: TGTGCCAGCGGGGGACTAGCGGGAACCTACGAGCAGTACTTC. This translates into CASGGLAGTYEQYF.

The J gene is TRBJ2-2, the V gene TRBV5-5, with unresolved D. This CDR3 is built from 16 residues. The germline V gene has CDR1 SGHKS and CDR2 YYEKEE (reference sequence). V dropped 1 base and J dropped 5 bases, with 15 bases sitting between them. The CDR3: CASSLMLFLQTGELFF. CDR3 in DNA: TGTGCCAGCAGCTTGATGCTCTTTCTCCAGACCGGGGAGCTGTTTTTT.

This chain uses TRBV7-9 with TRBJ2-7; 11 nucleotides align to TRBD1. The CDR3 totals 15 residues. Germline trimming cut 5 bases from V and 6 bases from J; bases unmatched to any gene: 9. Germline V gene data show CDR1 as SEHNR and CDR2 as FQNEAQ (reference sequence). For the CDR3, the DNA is TGTGCCAGCAGCCCGGGACAGGGGGTATCGGGCGAGCAGTACTTC. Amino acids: CASSPGQGVSGEQYF.

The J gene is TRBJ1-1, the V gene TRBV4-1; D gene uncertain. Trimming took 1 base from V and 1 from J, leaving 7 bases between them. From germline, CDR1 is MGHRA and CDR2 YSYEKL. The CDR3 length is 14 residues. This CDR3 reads CASSQGGQNTEAFF. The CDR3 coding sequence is TGCGCCAGCAGCCAAGGGGGTCAGAACACTGAAGCTTTCTTT.

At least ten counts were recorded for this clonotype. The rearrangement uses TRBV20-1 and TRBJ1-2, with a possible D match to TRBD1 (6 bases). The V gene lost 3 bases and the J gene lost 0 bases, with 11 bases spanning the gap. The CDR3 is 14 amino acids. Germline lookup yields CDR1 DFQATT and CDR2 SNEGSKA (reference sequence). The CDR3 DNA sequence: TGCAGTGCTAGGGGGGGCCCTTCTAACTATGGCTACACCTTC. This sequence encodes CSARGGPSNYGYTF.

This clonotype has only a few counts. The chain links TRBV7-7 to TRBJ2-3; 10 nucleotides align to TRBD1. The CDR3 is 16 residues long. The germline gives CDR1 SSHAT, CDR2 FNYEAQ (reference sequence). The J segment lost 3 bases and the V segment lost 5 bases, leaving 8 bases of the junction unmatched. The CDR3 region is CASSPGQGVRTDTQYF. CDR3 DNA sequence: TGTGCCAGCAGCCCAGGACAGGGGGTACGGACAGATACGCAGTATTTT.

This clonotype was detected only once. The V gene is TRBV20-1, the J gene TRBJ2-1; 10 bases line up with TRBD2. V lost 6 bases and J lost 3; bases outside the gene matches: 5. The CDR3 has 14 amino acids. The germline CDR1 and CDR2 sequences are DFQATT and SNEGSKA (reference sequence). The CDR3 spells CSAGGTSDYNEQFF. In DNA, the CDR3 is TGCAGTGCCGGAGGGACTAGCGACTACAATGAGCAGTTCTTC.

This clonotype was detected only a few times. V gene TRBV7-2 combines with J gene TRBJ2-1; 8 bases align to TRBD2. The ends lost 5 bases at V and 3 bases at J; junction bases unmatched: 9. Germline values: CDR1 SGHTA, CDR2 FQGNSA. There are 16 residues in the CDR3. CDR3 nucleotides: TGTGCCAGCAGCCCTACTAGCGGCCCGAACTACAATGAGCAGTTCTTC. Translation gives CASSPTSGPNYNEQFF.

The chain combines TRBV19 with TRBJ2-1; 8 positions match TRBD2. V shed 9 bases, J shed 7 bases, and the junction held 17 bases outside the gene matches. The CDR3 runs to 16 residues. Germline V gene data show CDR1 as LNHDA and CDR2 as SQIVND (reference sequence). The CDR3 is CASEPGRSGATNEQFF. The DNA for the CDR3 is TGTGCCAGCGAGCCGGGACGTAGCGGGGCTACAAATGAGCAGTTCTTC.

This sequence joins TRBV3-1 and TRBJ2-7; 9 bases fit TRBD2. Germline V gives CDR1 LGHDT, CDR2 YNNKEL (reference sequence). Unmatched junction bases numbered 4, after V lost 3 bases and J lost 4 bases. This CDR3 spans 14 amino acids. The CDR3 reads CASSQRGGAYEQYF. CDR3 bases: TGTGCCAGCAGCCAGCGCGGGGGGGCGTACGAGCAGTACTTC.

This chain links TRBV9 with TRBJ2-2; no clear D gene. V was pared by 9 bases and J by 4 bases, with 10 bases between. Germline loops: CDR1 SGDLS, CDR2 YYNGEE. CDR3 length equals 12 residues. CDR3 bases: TGTGCCACCGCAGGACCCACCGGGGAGCTGTTTTTT. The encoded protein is CATAGPTGELFF.

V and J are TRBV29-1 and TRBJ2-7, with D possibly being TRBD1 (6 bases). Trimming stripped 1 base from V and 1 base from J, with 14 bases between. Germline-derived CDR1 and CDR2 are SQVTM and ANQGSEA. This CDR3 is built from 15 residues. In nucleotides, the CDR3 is TGCAGCGTTGAAGTAGCCGGACAGTTATCCTACGAGCAGTACTTC. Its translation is CSVEVAGQLSYEQYF.

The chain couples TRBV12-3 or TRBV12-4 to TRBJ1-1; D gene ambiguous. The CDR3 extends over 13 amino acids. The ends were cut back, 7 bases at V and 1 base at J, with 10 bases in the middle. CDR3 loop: CASKLQQNTEAFF. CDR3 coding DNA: TGTGCCAGCAAACTCCAGCAGAACACTGAAGCTTTCTTT.

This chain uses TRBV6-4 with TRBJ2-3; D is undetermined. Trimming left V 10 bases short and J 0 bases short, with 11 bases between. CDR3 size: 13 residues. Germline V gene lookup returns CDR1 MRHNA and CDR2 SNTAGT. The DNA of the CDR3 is TGTGCCACCCCGACGGACAGCACAGATACGCAGTATTTT. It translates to CATPTDSTDTQYF.

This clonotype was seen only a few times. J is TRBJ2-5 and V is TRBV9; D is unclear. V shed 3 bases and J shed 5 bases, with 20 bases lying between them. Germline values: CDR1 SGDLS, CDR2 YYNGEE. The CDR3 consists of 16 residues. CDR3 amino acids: CASSDPSGNQVETQYF. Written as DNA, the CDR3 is TGTGCCAGCAGCGACCCCAGTGGCAATCAAGTCGAGACCCAGTACTTC.

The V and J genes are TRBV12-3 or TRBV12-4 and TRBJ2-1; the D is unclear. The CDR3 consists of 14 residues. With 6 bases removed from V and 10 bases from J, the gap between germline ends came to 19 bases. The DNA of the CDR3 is TGTGCCAGCAGCCCCGCTCCCAACCCCCCCGAGCAGTTCTTC. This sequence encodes CASSPAPNPPEQFF.

Written as DNA, the CDR3 is TGTGCCACCAGTGCCGGTTATTTAGGGTCCTACGAGCAGTACTTC. It is translated as CATSAGYLGSYEQYF. The rearrangement uses TRBV24-1 and TRBJ2-7, with D hard to call. The CDR3 has 15 amino acids. From germline, CDR1 is KGHDR and CDR2 SFDVKD. Trimming shortened V by 5 bases and J by 1 base, and 14 bases separated the two germline ends.

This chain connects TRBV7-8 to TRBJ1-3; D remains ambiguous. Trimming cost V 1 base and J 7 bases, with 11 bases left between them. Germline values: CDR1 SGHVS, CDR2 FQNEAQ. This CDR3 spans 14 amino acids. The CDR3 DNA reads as TGTGCCAGCAGCTTAGGGCCTAGGGAGAACACCATATATTTT. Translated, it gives CASSLGPRENTIYF.

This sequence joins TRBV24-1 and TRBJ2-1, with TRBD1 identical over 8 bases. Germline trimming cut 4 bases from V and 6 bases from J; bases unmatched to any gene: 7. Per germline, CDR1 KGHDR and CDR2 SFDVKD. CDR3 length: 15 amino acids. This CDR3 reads CATSDPTGVGNEQFF. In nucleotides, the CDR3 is TGTGCCACCAGTGACCCGACAGGGGTCGGCAATGAGCAGTTCTTC.

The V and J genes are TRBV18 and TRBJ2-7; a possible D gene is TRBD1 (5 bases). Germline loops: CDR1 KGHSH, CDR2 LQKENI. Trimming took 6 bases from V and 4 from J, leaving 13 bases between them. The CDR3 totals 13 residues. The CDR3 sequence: CASSRNQGYEQYF. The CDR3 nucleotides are TGTGCCAGCTCGCGAAATCAGGGTTACGAGCAGTACTTC. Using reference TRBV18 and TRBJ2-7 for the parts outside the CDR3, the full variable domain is NAGVMQNPRHLVRRRGQEARLRCSPMKGHSHVYWYRQLPEEGLKFMVYLQKENIIDESGMPKERFSAEFPKEGPSILRIQQVVRGDSAAYFCASSRNQGYEQYFGPGTRLTVT.

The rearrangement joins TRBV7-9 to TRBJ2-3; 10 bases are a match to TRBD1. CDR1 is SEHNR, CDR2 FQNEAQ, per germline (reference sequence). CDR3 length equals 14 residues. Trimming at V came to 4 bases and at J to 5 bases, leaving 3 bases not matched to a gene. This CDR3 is CASSSGQGKDTQYF. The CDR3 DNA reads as TGTGCCAGCAGCTCGGGACAGGGGAAAGATACGCAGTATTTT.

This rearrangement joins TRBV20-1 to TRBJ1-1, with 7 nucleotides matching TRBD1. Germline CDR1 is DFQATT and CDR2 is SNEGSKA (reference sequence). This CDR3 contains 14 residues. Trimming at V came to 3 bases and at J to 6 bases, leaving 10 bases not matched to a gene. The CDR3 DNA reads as TGCAGTGCTAGGGTGACAGGGTCCTCCCCTGAAGCTTTCTTT. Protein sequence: CSARVTGSSPEAFF.

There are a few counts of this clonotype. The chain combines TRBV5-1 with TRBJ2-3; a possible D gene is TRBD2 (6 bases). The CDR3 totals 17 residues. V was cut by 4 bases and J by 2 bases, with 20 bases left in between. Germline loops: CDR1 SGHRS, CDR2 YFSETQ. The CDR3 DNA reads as TGCGCCAGCAGCCGTCAGGGACGGACGGGGGACACAGATACGCAGTATTTT. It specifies CASSRQGRTGDTDTQYF.

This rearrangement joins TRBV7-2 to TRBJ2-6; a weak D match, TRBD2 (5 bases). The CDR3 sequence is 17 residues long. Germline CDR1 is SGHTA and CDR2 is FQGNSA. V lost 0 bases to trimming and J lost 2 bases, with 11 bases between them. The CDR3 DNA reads TGTGCCAGCAGCTTAGCCCCCAGAGGGACTGGGGCCAACGTCCTGACTTTC. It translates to CASSLAPRGTGANVLTF.

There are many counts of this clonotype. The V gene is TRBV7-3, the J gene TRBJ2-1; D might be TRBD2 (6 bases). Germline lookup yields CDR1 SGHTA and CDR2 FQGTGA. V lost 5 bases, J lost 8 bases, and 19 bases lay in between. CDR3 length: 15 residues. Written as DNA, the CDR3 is TGTGCCAGCAGCATAAACGGGGGATTTAGCTATGAGCAGTTCTTC. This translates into CASSINGGFSYEQFF.

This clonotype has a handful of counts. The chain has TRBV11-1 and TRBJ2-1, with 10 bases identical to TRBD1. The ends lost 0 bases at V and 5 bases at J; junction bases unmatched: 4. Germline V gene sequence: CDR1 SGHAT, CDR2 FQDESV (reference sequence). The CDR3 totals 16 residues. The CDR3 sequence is CASSLAGTGVHNEQFF. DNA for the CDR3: TGTGCCAGCAGCTTAGCCGGGACAGGGGTCCACAATGAGCAGTTCTTC.